This TCR beta chain was sequenced for a study of OX40 agonist ivuxolimab in advanced cancers. Study-wide background: Three patients, one with hepatocellular carcinoma and two with cutaneous melanoma, achieved partial responses. Study-wide points: By week 6 at 0.1 to 3.0 mg/kg, blood CD4+ and CD8+ T cells had expanded clonally.

Looked up from germline, CDR1 is MNHNS and CDR2 is SASEGT. V lost 2 bases and J 0 bases, leaving 2 bases between the germline ends. The CDR3 extends over 13 amino acids. The data were produced by immunoSEQ multiplex PCR, yet TCRdb's version contains in-frame clones alone and is incomplete. Among 25,000 to 30,000 clones listed, over 75% were seen once. About this clone itself: Its specificity is unknown.

The clonotype originates from an adult with an advanced solid tumor such as melanoma, head and neck, liver or kidney cancer. The sequencing used CD4+ or CD8+ T cells sorted from blood, collected in a trial of the OX40 agonist ivuxolimab. This rearrangement joins TRBV6-1 to TRBJ2-1; D gene uncertain. CDR3: CASSETSYNEQFF. DNA of the CDR3: TGTGCCAGCAGTGAAACCTCCTACAATGAGCAGTTCTTC.